The subject of this entry is one T cell receptor (beta chain). Its target is unknown. Clones were sequenced by immunoSEQ multiplex PCR, and TCRdb holds only the in-frame ones, with some missing. Here the sample spans approximately 65,000 clones, over 95% being singletons. The data are from a study of cytomegalovirus exposure and HLA in healthy donors. Regarding the study as a whole: Per published reports, the classifier diagnosed cytomegalovirus status with high specificity and sensitivity. As confirmed in vitro, a few CMV-associated chains were specific for CMV antigens.

The source of this sequence is a young man in good health and CMV-seronegative. The sequenced sample consisted of PBMCs.

This CDR3 is CASSYRTGSTDTQYF. The CDR3 DNA sequence: TGTGCCAGCAGTTACCGGACAGGGAGCACAGATACGCAGTATTTT. The chain uses TRBV6-5 and TRBJ2-3; 8 bases line up with TRBD1. V shed 2 bases and J 0 bases; nucleotides not matched to a gene: 1. Germline V CDR1 and CDR2: MNHEY, SVGAGI. The CDR3 length is 15 residues.